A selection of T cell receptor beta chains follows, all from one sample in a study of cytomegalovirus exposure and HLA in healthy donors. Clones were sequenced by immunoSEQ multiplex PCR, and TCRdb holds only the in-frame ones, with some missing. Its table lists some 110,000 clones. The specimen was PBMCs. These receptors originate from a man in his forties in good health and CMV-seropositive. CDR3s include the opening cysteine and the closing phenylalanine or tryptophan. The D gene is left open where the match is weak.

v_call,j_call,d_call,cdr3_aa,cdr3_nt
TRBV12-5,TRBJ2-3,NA,CASGLSGDFTDTQYF,TGTGCTAGTGGTTTATCGGGGGACTTCACAGATACGCAGTATTTT
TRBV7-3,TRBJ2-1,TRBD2,CASSPGLAGSYEQFF,TGTGCCAGCAGCCCCGGACTAGCGGGATCTTATGAGCAGTTCTTC
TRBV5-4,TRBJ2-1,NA,CASSFLAISYNEQFF,TGTGCCAGCAGCTTCCTCGCGATCTCCTACAATGAGCAGTTCTTC
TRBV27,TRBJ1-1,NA,CASSLGLKNTEAFF,TGTGCCAGCAGTTTGGGACTGAAGAACACTGAAGCTTTCTTT
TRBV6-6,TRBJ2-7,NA,CASGRAYEQYF,TGTGCCAGCGGTCGAGCCTACGAGCAGTACTTC
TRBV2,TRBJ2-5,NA,CASTNEETQYF,TGTGCCAGCACGAACGAGGAGACCCAGTACTTC
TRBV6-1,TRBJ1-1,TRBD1,CASSSQGLQGTEAFF,TGTGCCAGCAGTTCCCAGGGGTTACAGGGGACTGAAGCTTTCTTT
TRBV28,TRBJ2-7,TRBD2,CASSSTSGSLYEQYF,TGTGCCAGCAGCTCGACTAGCGGGAGTCTATACGAGCAGTACTTC
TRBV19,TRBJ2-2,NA,CASEGLLNTGELFF,TGTGCCAGCGAAGGACTACTGAACACCGGGGAGCTGTTTTTT
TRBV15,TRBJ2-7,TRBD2,CATSRGGVAGVQYF,TGTGCCACCAGCAGAGGGGGGGTAGCGGGGGTGCAGTACTTC
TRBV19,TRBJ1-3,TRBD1,CASSTGGTNTIYF,TGTGCCAGTAGCACAGGGGGCACAAACACCATATATTTT
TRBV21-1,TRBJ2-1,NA,CASSKALGSGSVLGEQFF,TGTGCCAGCAGCAAAGCCTTGGGTAGCGGGAGTGTTTTAGGTGAGCAGTTCTTC
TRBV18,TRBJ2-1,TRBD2,CASSPASGREQFF,TGTGCCAGCTCACCGGCTAGCGGGAGGGAGCAGTTCTTC
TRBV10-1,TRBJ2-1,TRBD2,CASSEQRGGPGEQFF,TGCGCCAGCAGTGAGCAGAGGGGAGGGCCGGGGGAGCAGTTCTTC
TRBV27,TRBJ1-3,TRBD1,CASSSGQGFGNTIYF,TGTGCCAGCAGTTCGGGACAGGGTTTCGGAAACACCATATATTTT
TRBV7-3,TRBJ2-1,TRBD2,CASSLTPSGYNEQFF,TGTGCCAGCAGCTTAACTCCTAGCGGCTACAATGAGCAGTTCTTC
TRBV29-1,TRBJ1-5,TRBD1,CSVSGQGDQPQHF,TGCAGCGTCTCCGGACAGGGTGATCAGCCCCAGCATTTT
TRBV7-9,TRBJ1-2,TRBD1,CASSLAGQLSYYGYTF,TGTGCCAGCAGCTTGGCGGGACAGCTCTCATACTATGGCTACACCTTC
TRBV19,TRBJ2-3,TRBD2,CATKPSLGLAGTTDTQYF,TGTGCCACCAAGCCCTCGCTAGGGTTAGCGGGGACTACAGATACGCAGTATTTT
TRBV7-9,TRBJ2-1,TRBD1,CASSLGTGYNEQFF,TGTGCCAGCAGCTTAGGGACAGGGTACAATGAGCAGTTCTTC
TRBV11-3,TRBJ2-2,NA,CASSYAGGVNTGELFF,TGTGCCAGCAGCTACGCCGGAGGGGTTAACACCGGGGAGCTGTTTTTT
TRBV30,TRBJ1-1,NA,CAWGGLQERAFF,TGTGCCTGGGGGGGGTTACAGGAGAGGGCTTTCTTT
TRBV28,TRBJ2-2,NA,CASTGPNTGELFF,TGTGCCAGCACGGGTCCGAACACCGGGGAGCTGTTTTTT
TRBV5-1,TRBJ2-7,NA,CASRQEPLRVGEQYF,TGCGCCAGCCGACAGGAACCCCTACGGGTGGGCGAGCAGTACTTC
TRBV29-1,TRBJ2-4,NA,CSVVVAKNIQYF,TGCAGCGTTGTAGTAGCCAAAAACATTCAGTACTTC
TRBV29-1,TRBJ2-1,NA,CSVLGQGSYNEQFF,TGCAGTGTTCTGGGGCAGGGGTCGTACAATGAGCAGTTCTTC
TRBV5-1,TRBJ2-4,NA,CASSLFAGSDIQYF,TGCGCCAGCAGCTTGTTCGCAGGGTCGGACATTCAGTACTTC
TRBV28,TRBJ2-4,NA,CASSLNGVIQYF,TGTGCCAGCAGTTTGAACGGAGTGATTCAGTACTTC
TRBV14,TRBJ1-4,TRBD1,CASSHRGTGNEKLFF,TGTGCCAGCAGCCACCGTGGGACAGGGAATGAAAAACTGTTTTTT
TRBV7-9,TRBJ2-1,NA,CASSLESGSVGGNEQFF,TGTGCCAGCAGCTTAGAATCCGGGAGCGTAGGCGGCAATGAGCAGTTCTTC
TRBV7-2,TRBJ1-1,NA,CASSSPAHGQGNTEAFF,TGTGCCAGCAGCTCCCCCGCCCACGGGCAGGGCAACACTGAAGCTTTCTTT
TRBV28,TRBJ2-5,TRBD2,CASSLGGRVQETQYF,TGTGCCAGCAGTTTGGGGGGGAGGGTGCAAGAGACCCAGTACTTC
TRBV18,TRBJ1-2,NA,CASSRTIQEGPPGGGYTF,TGTGCCAGCTCTCGTACCATCCAAGAGGGCCCACCTGGCGGTGGCTACACCTTC
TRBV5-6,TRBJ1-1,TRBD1,CASSRQGNTEAFF,TGTGCCAGCAGCCGACAGGGGAACACTGAAGCTTTCTTT
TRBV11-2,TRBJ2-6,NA,CASSTVSTLWSPGANVLTF,TGTGCCAGCAGCACTGTAAGCACGCTGTGGAGCCCTGGGGCCAACGTCCTGACTTTC
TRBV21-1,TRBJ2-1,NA,CASSKRPRGQFF,TGTGCCAGCAGCAAAAGACCCCGGGGGCAGTTCTTC
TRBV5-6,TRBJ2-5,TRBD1,CASRDRGRGVQETQYF,TGTGCCAGCCGGGACAGGGGAAGGGGGGTTCAAGAGACCCAGTACTTC
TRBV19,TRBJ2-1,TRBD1,CASSRDRAFHEQFF,TGTGCCAGTAGCCGGGACAGGGCCTTCCATGAGCAGTTCTTC
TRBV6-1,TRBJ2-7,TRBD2,CASSDQAGGPYEQYF,TGTGCCAGCAGTGATCAAGCGGGAGGGCCCTACGAGCAGTACTTC
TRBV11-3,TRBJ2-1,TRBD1,CASSLATGLNEQFF,TGTGCCAGCAGCTTAGCGACAGGGTTGAATGAGCAGTTCTTC
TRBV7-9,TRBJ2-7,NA,CASSLANTGIVDEQYF,TGTGCCAGCAGCTTAGCAAACACAGGGATAGTAGACGAGCAGTACTTC
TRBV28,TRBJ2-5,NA,CASTSGLETQYF,TGTGCCAGCACCTCCGGTCTAGAGACCCAGTACTTC
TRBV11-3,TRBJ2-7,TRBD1,CASSLENTGAYEQYF,TGTGCCAGCAGCTTAGAAAATACAGGGGCCTACGAGCAGTACTTC
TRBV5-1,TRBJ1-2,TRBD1,CASSPATGGIDYGYTF,TGCGCCAGCAGCCCGGCTACAGGGGGAATTGACTATGGCTACACCTTC
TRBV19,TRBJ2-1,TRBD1,CASSALGTGINAAYNEQFF,TGTGCCAGTAGTGCCCTCGGGACAGGGATAAACGCGGCCTACAATGAGCAGTTCTTC
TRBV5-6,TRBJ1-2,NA,CASSLGRSRLNYGYTF,TGTGCCAGCAGTCTTGGAAGGAGCAGACTCAACTATGGCTACACCTTC
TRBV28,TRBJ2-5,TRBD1,CASTGTGGRETQYF,TGTGCCAGCACAGGGACAGGGGGTCGAGAGACCCAGTACTTC
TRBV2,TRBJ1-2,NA,CASSAFVGEYGYTF,TGTGCCAGCAGCGCTTTTGTAGGGGAATATGGCTACACCTTC
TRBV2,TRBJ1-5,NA,CASTADDYSNQPQHF,TGTGCCAGCACCGCGGACGACTATAGCAATCAGCCCCAGCATTTT
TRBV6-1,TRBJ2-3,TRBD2,CASSEKSWDVAGGNLFTDTQYF,TGTGCCAGCAGTGAAAAAAGTTGGGATGTAGCGGGAGGGAACCTCTTCACAGATACGCAGTATTTT
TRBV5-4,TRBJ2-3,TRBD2,CASSWSGREPDTQYF,TGTGCCAGCAGTTGGAGCGGGAGGGAGCCAGATACGCAGTATTTT
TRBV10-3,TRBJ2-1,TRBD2,CAIHNNAGLSKDEQFF,TGTGCCATCCATAATAATGCGGGACTAAGTAAGGATGAGCAGTTCTTC
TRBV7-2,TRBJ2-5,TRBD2,CASSWTSGGKETQYF,TGTGCCAGCAGCTGGACTAGCGGAGGGAAAGAGACCCAGTACTTC
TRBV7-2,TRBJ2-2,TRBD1,CASSQDRGRNTGELFF,TGTGCCAGCAGCCAAGACAGGGGACGGAACACCGGGGAGCTGTTTTTT
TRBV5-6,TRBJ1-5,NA,CASSLAGRDISNQPQHF,TGTGCCAGCAGCTTGGCGGGGAGAGATATTAGCAATCAGCCCCAGCATTTT